One TCR beta chain is described in this entry. Its target is not known. These data come from a study of cytomegalovirus exposure and HLA in healthy donors. Study background: The use of the same platform for the 90 to 150 validation repertoires and the 550 to 700 first-cohort repertoires was reported by a later analysis. Whole-study findings and limits: Among TCR sequences, most were rare, though some public TCRs appeared in many donors. For cytomegalovirus status, the classifier reportedly gave diagnoses with high specificity and sensitivity.

TCRdb's table, derived via immunoSEQ multiplex PCR, lists solely in-frame clones and lacks some. The sample yields about 49,000 clones, around 94% seen once. The CDR3 sequence is 15 residues long. V was trimmed by 4 bases and J by 2 bases, leaving 13 bases between them. CDR1 is SGDLS and CDR2 is YYNGEE in the germline V gene. The donors were part of the validation cohort of 120 subjects. That cohort was separate from the first cohort, which comprised about 670 subjects. The receptor was isolated from a woman between 18 and 29 years old in good health and CMV-seropositive. The chain is built from TRBV9 and TRBJ2-1; maybe TRBD1 (6 bases). Source material: PBMCs. DNA of the CDR3: TGTGCCAGCAGCCTGGACAGTGCACCCTACAATGAGCAGTTCTTC. Its translation: CASSLDSAPYNEQFF.